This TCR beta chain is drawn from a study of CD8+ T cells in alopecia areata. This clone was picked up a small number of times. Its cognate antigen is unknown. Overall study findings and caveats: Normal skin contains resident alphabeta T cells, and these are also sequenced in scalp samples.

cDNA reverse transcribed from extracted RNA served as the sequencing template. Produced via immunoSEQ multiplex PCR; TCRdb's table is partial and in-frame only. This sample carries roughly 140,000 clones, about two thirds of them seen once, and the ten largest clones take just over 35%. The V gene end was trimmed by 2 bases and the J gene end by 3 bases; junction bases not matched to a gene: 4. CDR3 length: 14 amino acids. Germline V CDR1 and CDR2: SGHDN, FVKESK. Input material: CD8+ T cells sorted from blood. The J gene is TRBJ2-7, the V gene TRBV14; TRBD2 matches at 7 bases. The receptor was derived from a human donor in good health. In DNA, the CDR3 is TGTGCCAGCAGCCAATCGACTAGCCACTACGAGCAGTACTTC. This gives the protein CASSQSTSHYEQYF.